One and the same sample provided the 9 T cell receptor beta chains below, sequenced in a study of blood T cell repertoires in COVID-19. Sequenced by immunoSEQ multiplex PCR; TCRdb stores in-frame clones only, minus some. The sample lists 250,000 to 400,000 clones, around 90% occurring once. The material sequenced was PBMCs or T cells enriched from blood (not recorded which). These receptors were taken from a man aged 55 to 70 who had recovered from COVID-19.

The genes are TRBV19 and TRBJ2-2, with D maybe TRBD2 (5 bases). This CDR3 region has 13 residues. The germline CDR1 and CDR2 sequences are LNHDA and SQIVND (reference sequence). With 8 bases removed from V and 1 base from J, the gap between germline ends came to 8 bases. CDR3 nucleotide sequence: TGTGCCAGTCAAGGGAGGAACACCGGGGAGCTGTTTTTT. It specifies CASQGRNTGELFF.

In the case of this clone: A much larger clone lies one base from this, so it may be a read error. V and J are TRBV5-6 and TRBJ2-3; D is ambiguous. CDR3 length: 12 amino acids. V dropped 3 bases and J dropped 1 base, with 3 bases sitting between them. Germline CDR1 reads SGHDT; CDR2 reads YYEEEE. The CDR3 region is CASSSGTDTQYF. In nucleotides, the CDR3 is TGTGCCAGCAGCTCGGGCACAGATACGCAGTATTTT.

The chain uses TRBV18 and TRBJ2-5; D unresolved. Germline V gene data show CDR1 as KGHSH and CDR2 as LQKENI. V dropped 4 bases and J dropped 3 bases, with 6 bases sitting between them. The CDR3 is 12 residues long. The CDR3, as DNA: TGTGCCAGCTCACGCTATGAAGAGACCCAGTACTTC. Its translation: CASSRYEETQYF.

The V call is TRBV19, the J call TRBJ1-4, with D uncertain. The V end was cut by 9 bases, the J end by 7 bases, with 6 bases between. The germline V gene has CDR1 LNHDA and CDR2 SQIVND (reference sequence). The CDR3 extends over 10 amino acids. DNA of the CDR3: TGTGCCAGCCGCAGTGAAAAACTGTTTTTT. Residues: CASRSEKLFF.

The rearrangement joins TRBV13 to TRBJ2-1, with TRBD2 matching over 9 bases. This CDR3 is built from 15 residues. V was pared by 4 bases and J by 8 bases, with 9 bases of the junction left unmatched. CDR1 and CDR2 from the germline V gene are PRHDT and FYEKMQ (reference sequence). This chain's CDR3 is CASSSSGTSLDEQFF. The CDR3 DNA follows: TGTGCCAGCAGCTCCTCCGGGACTAGCTTGGATGAGCAGTTCTTC.

This clone was seen a handful of times. The CDR3 spells CASSQDLAGGTYEQYF. DNA of the CDR3: TGCGCCAGCAGCCAAGATTTGGCAGGGGGCACCTACGAGCAGTACTTC. The chain couples TRBV4-3 to TRBJ2-7; 8 nucleotides line up with TRBD1. Germline V gene lookup returns CDR1 LGHNA and CDR2 YSLEER. The CDR3 extends over 16 amino acids. J gave up 2 bases and V 0 bases, and 6 bases lay outside the gene matches.

This rearrangement joins TRBV24-1 to TRBJ2-7, with 11 bases aligning to TRBD2. This CDR3 contains 15 residues. The ends lost 3 bases at V and 6 bases at J; junction bases unmatched: 6. CDR1 KGHDR and CDR2 SFDVKD come from the germline V gene. The CDR3 reads CATSDPLAGGGEQYF. CDR3 DNA: TGTGCCACCAGTGATCCCCTAGCGGGAGGAGGCGAGCAGTACTTC.

This chain connects TRBV21-1 to TRBJ2-7; the DNA was not compared with TRBD1, the D call given in the table. TRBV21-1 is a known pseudogene. The CDR3 spans 16 residues. Here the CDR3 reads CASSKSPDDRVNEQYF. CDR3 nucleotides: TGTGCCAGCAGCAAATCTCCTGATGACAGGGTTAACGAGCAGTACTTC.

V usage is TRBV2 and J usage is TRBJ2-2, with D possibly TRBD1 on 6 matching bases. Trimming took off 5 bases at V and 0 bases at J, with 10 bases between the two ends. The germline V gene encodes CDR1 SNHLY and CDR2 FYNNEI. CDR3 size: 15 residues. CDR3 sequence (DNA): TGTGCCAGCAGTCTACAGGGCCCGAACACCGGGGAGCTGTTTTTT. Protein: CASSLQGPNTGELFF.